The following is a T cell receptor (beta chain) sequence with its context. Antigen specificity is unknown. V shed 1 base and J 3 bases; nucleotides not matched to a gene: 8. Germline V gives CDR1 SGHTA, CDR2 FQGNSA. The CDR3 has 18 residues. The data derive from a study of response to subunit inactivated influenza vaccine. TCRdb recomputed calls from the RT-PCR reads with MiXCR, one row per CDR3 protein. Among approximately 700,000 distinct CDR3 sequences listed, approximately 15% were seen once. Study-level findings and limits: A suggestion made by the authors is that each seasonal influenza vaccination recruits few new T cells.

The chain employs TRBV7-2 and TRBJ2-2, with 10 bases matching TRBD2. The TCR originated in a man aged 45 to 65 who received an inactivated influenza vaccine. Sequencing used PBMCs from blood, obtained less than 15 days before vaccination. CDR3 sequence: CASSLDVRSGRDTGELFF. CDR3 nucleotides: TGTGCCAGCAGCTTAGACGTTAGGAGCGGGAGGGACACCGGGGAGCTGTTTTTT.